The sequence of this T cell receptor (beta chain) was determined in a study of cytomegalovirus exposure and HLA in healthy donors (dated by TCRdb to 2016 to 2017). Broadly, across the study: According to an earlier analysis of around 600 of the donors, about 190 million T cells yielded some 120 million unique TCR beta sequences and 276 Gb of sequence data. The study combined high-throughput TCR immunosequencing, statistical association of individual TCRs with disease status, and machine learning to predict cytomegalovirus infection status. A later genetic analysis used genome-wide SNP genotypes for about 60% of the roughly 670 donors, treating that subset as a discovery cohort. The genetic ancestry cluster associated with self-reported Caucasian donors included about 84% of the approximately 400 genotyped donors. Every repertoire in the discovery cohort had been generated on one and the same sequencing platform. The later analysis used no new phenotypic data to find candidate immune exposures, relying instead on TCR beta sequences and their occurrence across donors. The study aimed to test whether cataloging public T cell receptors could reveal signatures of past pathogen exposure. An earlier analysis of more than 450 of the donors used high-throughput TCR beta sequencing to judge whether each TCR beta V gene segment behaved as functional or pseudogenic. Donor age, sex, ethnicity and CMV serostatus were compiled alongside the repertoire data. An early release that covered 500 to 800 HLA-typed donors contained approximately 320 gigabases of sequencing data and 65 million to 100 million unique TCR sequences. Along with the roughly 670-subject first cohort, a separate validation cohort of over a hundred different subjects was used. The T cell repertoires of several hundred subjects were profiled by immunosequencing and related to cytomegalovirus serostatus. The number of donors typed differed by locus, with about 629-640 for A, B, C, DRB1 and DQB1, more than 500 for DQA1, 600 to 610 for DPA1, and some 440 for DPB1. Because of strong linkage in the cohort, five DR-DQ haplotypes were treated as single units for association and clustering. Across some 400 genotyped donors of the cohort, an average of approximately 200,000 unique TCR beta nucleotide sequences per donor were sequenced, and roughly 18% of those sequences were non-productive. To study patterns of TCR occurrence, a later analysis re-analyzed previously published TCR beta repertoires from around 660 donors and added high-resolution HLA genotyping. HLA typing covered class I and class II loci at four-digit resolution.

In total, approximately 690 healthy bone marrow donors made up the cohort. All cohort members were sampled while nominally healthy, although unrecorded immune exposures were likely present. The donor was CMV seropositive and was included in the group of 290 or so seropositive cohort members. A peripheral blood sample was collected from each donor, and TCR beta sequencing was performed on peripheral blood mononuclear cells. The Qiagen DNeasy Blood Extraction Kit was used to extract genomic DNA from the blood cell samples. Remarks on this clone: Its antigen remains unidentified. Per-base quality was not reported, and no clone a single base away is much larger than it.

Overall study outcomes, separate from this receptor: When HLA alleles, especially DR and DQ, strongly co-occurred, attributing TCR associations to individual alleles was difficult. The study listed around 160 TCR beta chains as associated with cytomegalovirus. According to the authors, the approach could potentially be generalized to other disease states and immunological phenotypes. Because counts were too low, roughly 16 rarely observed V segments, including chromosome 9 orphons, were left out of the earlier analysis of roughly 600 of the donors. According to a later genetic analysis, donors in an Asian-associated ancestry cluster had fewer N-insertions in productive TCRs than the roughly 670-donor mean. A further reported finding was that TCR beta sequences accurately predicted the HLA-A and HLA-B alleles for most subjects in the first cohort. A few of the identified cytomegalovirus-associated TCR beta chains were confirmed in vitro to be specific for cytomegalovirus antigens. The 87-base-pair reads could not distinguish some IMGT-functional V segments, including TRBV6-2 and TRBV6-3, so those segments were excluded. HLA typing was unavailable for some donors at each locus, so association tests used only the typed subset. Most CMV-associated TCR beta chains appeared to be HLA-restricted in a later analysis, and the HLA associations seemed to be driven largely by CMV exposure. In a later analysis, HLA-associated TCR beta chains were found to be more clonally expanded and to have lower generation probabilities than equally common non-associated chains. A later analysis reported that several top co-occurrence clusters appeared linked to parvovirus B19, influenza, CMV and Epstein-Barr virus. Correlated functional status among segregating V segments might reflect linkage disequilibrium, but an unknown experimental factor could not be ruled out. A later analysis found that TCR association rates varied across HLA loci, with DRB1 alleles showing the most associated TCRs and HLA-C alleles the fewest. Broadly in line with IMGT annotations, most TCR beta V segments showed up in productive rearrangements about 90% or about 30% of the time in an earlier analysis of several hundred of the donors. Presence/absence analyses assumed roughly uniform sequencing depth across donors, an assumption that may not hold. While some public TCRs were present in many individuals, most TCR sequences turned up only very rarely across donors. An association between a missense DCLRE1C variant and V-gene and J-gene trimming of TCR beta chains was found in a later genetic analysis and replicated in an independent cohort. The classifier was reported to diagnose cytomegalovirus status with high specificity and sensitivity in both the original and validation cohorts. CMV serostatus was the only immune exposure information available for the cohort. The sequencing pipeline was judged likely to have produced a cluster of highly shared sequence variants as a technical artifact. At a false discovery rate of 0.05, a later analysis linked 16,951 TCR beta sequences to specific HLA alleles. Only TCR beta chains were sequenced in this cohort, and the absence of alpha or paired-chain data limited detectable features.

Libraries were prepared through the immunoSEQ multiplex PCR assay. For the multiplex PCR, a mixture combining 60 forward primers for TCR Vbeta segments and 13 reverse primers for TCR Jbeta segments was used. A multiplex PCR assay on genomic DNA amplified the CDR3 region of rearranged TCR beta genes. On the Illumina HiSeq System, the amplified TCR beta libraries were sequenced as 87-base-pair reads. Per the source publication's procedure: In a later analysis, tens of millions of unique TCR beta chains were counted across the 666 repertoires, and roughly 11 million of these chains were shared by at least two donors. Raw reads were error-corrected and collapsed into unique sequences by a nearest-neighbor algorithm in which closely related sequences were merged to remove PCR and sequencing errors. V, D and J gene segments were assigned by aligning CDR3 sequences to IMGT reference sequences. For a sequence to be retained, at least a six-nucleotide match to both a V gene segment and a J gene segment was required. Rearrangements were classified as productive when the CDR3 lacked stop codons and remained in frame with V and J, and all other rearrangements were classified as non-productive. Following IMGT convention, CDR3 was defined as the stretch from the second conserved V-encoded cysteine to the conserved J-encoded phenylalanine. The earlier analysis of roughly 590 of the donors excluded any sequence lacking an unambiguous match to a single V gene segment. In an earlier analysis of 587 of the donors, V segments were called functional above 56.7% productive rearrangements and were called segregating when the between-donor standard deviation exceeded 5%. A statistical classification framework was built for diagnosing cytomegalovirus status from the catalog of TCR beta chain sequences. A later analysis assigned V and J genes by comparing TCR nucleotide sequences with IMGT/GENE-DB human TR gene sequences. Using the TCRdist pipeline, a later analysis assigned CDR3 sequences along with most-parsimonious VDJ recombination scenarios. In a later analysis, each TCR beta chain was defined by its CDR3 amino acid sequence together with its V-gene family, and reads without a unique V-gene family were excluded. A later analysis removed over 500 highly shared, low-generation-probability nucleotide sequences to deal with suspected cross-contamination and a sequencing artifact. In a later analysis, a clonal expansion index for each public chain was calculated from normalized within-repertoire ranks of inferred template counts. Generation probabilities in a later analysis came from a VDJ recombination model fitted to out-of-frame rearrangements, and those results were checked against IGoR. In a later analysis, hypergeometric tests were used to score TCR-TCR, TCR-HLA and TCR-CMV co-occurrence, with a repertoire-size bias correction applied to TCR pairs. A later analysis estimated false discovery rates by permuting HLA or CMV assignments 20 times. In a later analysis, co-occurring TCRs were grouped using DBSCAN, with TCRdist sequence similarity added in when clustering inside HLA-allele-positive subsets. Repertoires with fewer than 30,000 or more than 120,000 public chains were left out of co-occurrence clustering, as were a handful of repertoires with anomalous nucleotide sharing. TCRdb limited this immuneACCESS table to in-frame rearrangements with V and J called. A share of clones is missing; checked studies link under half to unresolved V genes, and the rest is unexplained. That table supplies the V and J calls and clone size; D and trimming were determined from the DNA. The sample profile shows more than 90,000 clones; about four fifths of them were found once. Roughly 20% of the sample rests with the top ten.

The germline V gene specifies SGHRS as CDR1 and YFSETQ as CDR2. Deletion took 4 bases off V and 5 bases off J, with a span of 15 bases between the germline ends. There are 14 amino acids in the CDR3, from cysteine to phenylalanine inclusive. The read is trimmed to its CDR3 DNA, 42 bases read in frame from base 1. The receptor was derived from a man aged 25 to 40 in good health and CMV-seropositive. Material for sequencing was PBMCs. This receptor chain uses TRBV5-1 and TRBJ2-5; the D region possibly corresponds to TRBD2 (6 bases align). The CDR3 region reads CASSLGWRGETQYF. The nucleotide sequence reads as follows: TGCGCCAGCAGCCTGGGGTGGAGGGGTGAGACCCAGTACTTC.